The 19 T cell receptor beta chains below all came from one sample that was sequenced in a study of shared clonotypes between healthy human individuals. Method: immunoSEQ multiplex PCR; TCRdb's copy keeps in-frame clones and lacks some. Of roughly 2,500,000 clones detected, roughly 93% appear once; the ten largest clones hold 0.36%. The sequenced material came from naive CD4+ T cells from PBMCs. The subset was: CD45RA+ positively selected. The receptors originated from a man aged 18 to 30 in good health. Some clones in this sample may be carry-over from other donors' samples.

The J gene is TRBJ2-3, the V gene TRBV7-2; the match to TRBD2 covers 8 bases. With 5 bases clipped from V and 3 bases from J, the junction kept 10 bases outside the gene matches. The germline V gene encodes CDR1 SGHTA and CDR2 FQGNSA. This CDR3 is built from 16 residues. The chain's CDR3 is CASSPQAGGGTDTQYF. Written as DNA, the CDR3 is TGTGCCAGCAGCCCCCAGGCGGGAGGCGGTACAGATACGCAGTATTTT.

The chain carries TRBV7-2 and TRBJ2-3; maybe TRBD2 (5 bases). This CDR3 region has 15 residues. Looked up from germline, CDR1 is SGHTA and CDR2 is FQGNSA. V lost 5 bases and J lost 3, with 15 bases in between. For the CDR3, the DNA is TGTGCCAGCAGCCGCATAGCGCCGAGAACAGATACGCAGTATTTT. As protein: CASSRIAPRTDTQYF.

The chain couples TRBV6-1 to TRBJ1-1, with D tentatively TRBD1 (6 bases). Trimming left V 3 bases short and J 6 bases short, with 8 bases between. In germline, CDR1 is MNHNS, CDR2 SASEGT. This CDR3 has 12 residues. CDR3 in amino acids: CASSDRGPEAFF. The CDR3, as DNA: TGTGCCAGCAGTGACCGGGGGCCTGAAGCTTTCTTT.

The chain has TRBV5-1 and TRBJ2-5, with 9 bases matching TRBD2. The J call may be mistaken, given a closer DNA end match to TRBJ2-7. The CDR3 is 14 amino acids. The germline V gene encodes CDR1 SGHRS and CDR2 YFSETQ. CDR3 DNA: TGCGCCAGCAGCTTGGGGACTAGCGCCTACGAGCAGTACTTC. It is translated as CASSLGTSAYEQYF.

This sequence joins TRBV18 and TRBJ2-1, with 16 bases identical to TRBD2. V was pared by 8 bases and J by 7 bases, with 2 bases of the junction left unmatched. This CDR3 has 14 residues. The germline V gene encodes CDR1 KGHSH and CDR2 LQKENI. The CDR3, as DNA: TGTGCCAGCGGGGGACTAGCGGGAGGGAATGAGCAGTTCTTC. Its protein product is CASGGLAGGNEQFF.

V gene TRBV7-9 combines with J gene TRBJ2-5; D call uncertain. The DNA end is more similar to TRBJ2-7, so the J call may be wrong. The germline V gene has CDR1 SEHNR and CDR2 FQNEAQ (reference sequence). There are 12 residues in the CDR3. The CDR3 coding sequence is TGTGCCAGCAGCTTATCGTTGAACGAGCAGTACTTC. It yields the protein CASSLSLNEQYF.

The CDR3 sequence: CASSSGGTVSYEQYF. CDR3 in DNA: TGCGCCAGCAGTAGCGGAGGGACAGTTTCCTACGAGCAGTACTTC. V usage is TRBV5-1 and J usage is TRBJ2-7, with a possible D match to TRBD1 (7 bases). Trimming took off 5 bases at V and 1 base at J, with 16 bases between the two ends. CDR3 length: 15 amino acids. The germline V gene encodes CDR1 SGHRS and CDR2 YFSETQ.

This chain connects TRBV18 to TRBJ1-1; tentative D call: TRBD1 (5 bases). Germline CDR1 KGHSH, CDR2 LQKENI. V dropped 3 bases and J dropped 4 bases, with 12 bases sitting between them. The CDR3 runs 14 residues. The CDR3 region is CASSPSPGATEAFF. The CDR3 DNA follows: TGTGCCAGCTCACCTTCTCCCGGGGCCACTGAAGCTTTCTTT.

The CDR3 loop is CAGQRGTGYGYTF. The CDR3 DNA follows: TGTGCCGGACAACGCGGGACAGGGTATGGCTACACCTTC. J is TRBJ1-2 and V is TRBV28; 9 bases align to TRBD1. CDR1 is MDHEN and CDR2 is SYDVKM in the germline V gene. V lost 11 bases, J lost 5 bases, and 9 bases stayed unmatched. The CDR3 is 13 residues long.

The chain uses TRBV5-5 and TRBJ1-3; TRBD1 matches 9 bases. Germline CDR1 reads SGHKS; CDR2 reads YYEKEE (reference sequence). V lost 3 bases to trimming and J lost 1 base; unmatched junction nucleotides: 5. The CDR3 is 16 residues long. The CDR3 region has the DNA TGTGCCAGCAGCTGGCCGGGACAGGGTTCTGGAAACACCATATATTTT. The encoded protein is CASSWPGQGSGNTIYF.

This chain joins TRBV9 and TRBJ2-7; TRBD1 might be the D (6 bases). CDR3 length: 15 residues. Between the trimmed V and J ends, which lost 3 bases and 3 bases, there was a span of 16 bases. In germline, CDR1 is SGDLS, CDR2 YYNGEE. CDR3 nucleotide sequence: TGTGCCAGCAGCGCCTCGCCGGGACAATACTACGAGCAGTACTTC. Protein: CASSASPGQYYEQYF. The variable domain in full, completed from reference TRBV9 and TRBJ2-7, reads DSGVTQTPKHLITATGQRVTLRCSPRSGDLSVYWYQQSLDQGLQFLIQYYNGEERAKGNILERFSAQQFPDLHSELNLSSLELGDSALYFCASSASPGQYYEQYFGPGTRLTVT.

This clone has a single count. V usage is TRBV5-1 and J usage is TRBJ1-1, with a possible D match to TRBD1 (5 bases). The V end was cut by 0 bases, the J end by 6 bases, with 15 bases between. From germline, CDR1 is SGHRS and CDR2 YFSETQ. The CDR3 extends over 15 amino acids. CDR3 in amino acids: CASSLAQGDWAEAFF. DNA for the CDR3: TGCGCCAGCAGCTTGGCCCAAGGGGATTGGGCTGAAGCTTTCTTT. The full variable domain, in which reference TRBV5-1 and TRBJ1-1 provide the parts outside the CDR3, is KAGVTQTPRYLIKTRGQQVTLSCSPISGHRSVSWYQQTPGQGLQFLFEYFSETQRNKGNFPGRFSGRQFSNSRSEMNVSTLELGDSALYLCASSLAQGDWAEAFFGQGTRLTVV.

This clone has only one observation. V usage is TRBV7-6 and J usage is TRBJ2-1; TRBD1 matches at 7 bases. V shed 1 base and J 9 bases; nucleotides not matched to a gene: 9. CDR1 and CDR2 (germline): SGHVS, FNYEAQ. This CDR3 contains 15 residues. This CDR3 reads CASSLGQGDGFEQFF. Here the CDR3 DNA reads TGTGCCAGCAGCTTAGGCCAGGGGGATGGTTTTGAGCAGTTCTTC.

The J gene is TRBJ1-2, the V gene TRBV5-1; tentative D call: TRBD1 (5 bases). Trimming took off 1 base at V and 4 bases at J, with 14 bases between the two ends. Germline V lookup: CDR1 SGHRS, CDR2 YFSETQ. This CDR3 region has 15 residues. CDR3 DNA: TGCGCCAGCAGCTTGTCTGCAGGGATTAGCTATGGCTACACCTTC. This translates into CASSLSAGISYGYTF.

Concerning this clone itself: An end of the junction does not agree with germline; a read error may underlie this. V and J are TRBV5-4 and TRBJ2-4; no reliable D call. The CDR3 consists of 13 residues. Germline CDR1 and CDR2: SGHNT and YYREEE (reference sequence). The CDR3 protein is CASSRSIEDRRNF. DNA for the CDR3: TGTGCCAGCAGCCGTTCTATAGAAGATCGTAGAAACTTC.

This chain uses TRBV30 with TRBJ1-1, with D tentatively TRBD1 (5 bases). Trimming left V 4 bases short and J 9 bases short, with 18 bases between. The CDR3 is 13 amino acids. The germline gives CDR1 GTSNPN, CDR2 SVGIG (reference sequence). CDR3 bases: TGTGCCTGGACCGATTCCGGGGGTTGGAAAGCTTTCTTT. This codes for CAWTDSGGWKAFF.

V is TRBV5-1 and J is TRBJ1-3; D is undetermined. The germline V and J ends were trimmed by 4 bases and 11 bases, with 13 bases remaining between them. CDR3 length: 12 residues. The germline CDR1 and CDR2 sequences are SGHRS and YFSETQ. The CDR3 protein is CASSPDSYPIYF. The DNA for the CDR3 is TGCGCCAGCAGCCCGGACTCGTATCCCATATATTTT. The full variable domain, its missing parts supplied by reference TRBV5-1 and TRBJ1-3, is KAGVTQTPRYLIKTRGQQVTLSCSPISGHRSVSWYQQTPGQGLQFLFEYFSETQRNKGNFPGRFSGRQFSNSRSEMNVSTLELGDSALYLCASSPDSYPIYFGEGSWLTVV.

The chain uses TRBV2 and TRBJ1-1; D may be TRBD1 (6 bases). Germline CDR1 reads SNHLY; CDR2 reads FYNNEI. Trimming removed 8 bases at V and 4 bases at J, with 14 bases between. There are 13 residues in the CDR3. Here the CDR3 DNA reads TGTGCCAGCGGGGGCGGCCGTTCCACTGAAGCTTTCTTT. Its translation: CASGGGRSTEAFF.

The V call is TRBV2, the J call TRBJ2-1, with 10 bases identical to TRBD2. The CDR3 runs 13 residues. Germline V gene lookup returns CDR1 SNHLY and CDR2 FYNNEI. The J segment lost 8 bases and the V segment lost 5 bases, leaving 3 bases of the junction unmatched. CDR3: CASSLAGDYEQFF. The CDR3, as DNA: TGTGCCAGCAGTCTAGCGGGAGACTATGAGCAGTTCTTC.